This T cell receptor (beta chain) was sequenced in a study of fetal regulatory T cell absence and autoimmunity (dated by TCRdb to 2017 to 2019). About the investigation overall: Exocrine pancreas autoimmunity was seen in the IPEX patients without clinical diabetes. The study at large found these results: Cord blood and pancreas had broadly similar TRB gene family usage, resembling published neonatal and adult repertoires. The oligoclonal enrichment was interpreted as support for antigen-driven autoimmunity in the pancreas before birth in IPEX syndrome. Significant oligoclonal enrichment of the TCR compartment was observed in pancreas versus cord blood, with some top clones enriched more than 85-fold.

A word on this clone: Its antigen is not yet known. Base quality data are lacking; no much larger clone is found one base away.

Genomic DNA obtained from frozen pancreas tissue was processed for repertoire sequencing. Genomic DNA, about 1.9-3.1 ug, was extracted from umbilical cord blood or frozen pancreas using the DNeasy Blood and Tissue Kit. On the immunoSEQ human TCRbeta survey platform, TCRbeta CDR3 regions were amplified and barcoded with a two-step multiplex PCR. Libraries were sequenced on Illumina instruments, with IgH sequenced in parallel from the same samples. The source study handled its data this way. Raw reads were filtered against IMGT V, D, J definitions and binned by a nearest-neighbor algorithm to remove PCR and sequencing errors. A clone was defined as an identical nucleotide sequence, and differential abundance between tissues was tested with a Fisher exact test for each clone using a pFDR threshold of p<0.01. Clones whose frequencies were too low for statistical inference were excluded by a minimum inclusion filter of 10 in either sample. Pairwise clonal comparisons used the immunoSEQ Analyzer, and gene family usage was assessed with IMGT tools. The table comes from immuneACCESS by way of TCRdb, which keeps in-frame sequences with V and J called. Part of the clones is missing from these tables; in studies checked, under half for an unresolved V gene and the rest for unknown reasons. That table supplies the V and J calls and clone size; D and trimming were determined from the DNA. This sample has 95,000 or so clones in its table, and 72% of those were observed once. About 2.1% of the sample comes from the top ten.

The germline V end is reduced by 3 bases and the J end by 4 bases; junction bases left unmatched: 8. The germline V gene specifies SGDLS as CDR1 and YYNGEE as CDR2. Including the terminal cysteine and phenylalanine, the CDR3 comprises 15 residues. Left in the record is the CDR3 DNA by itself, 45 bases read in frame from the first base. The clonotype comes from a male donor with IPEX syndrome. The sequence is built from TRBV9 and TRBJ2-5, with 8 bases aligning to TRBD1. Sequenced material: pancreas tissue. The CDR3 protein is CASSDRTGWGETQYF. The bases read TGTGCCAGCAGCGACCGGACAGGGTGGGGAGAGACCCAGTACTTC. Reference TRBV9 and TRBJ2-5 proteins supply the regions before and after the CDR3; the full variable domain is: DSGVTQTPKHLITATGQRVTLRCSPRSGDLSVYWYQQSLDQGLQFLIQYYNGEERAKGNILERFSAQQFPDLHSELNLSSLELGDSALYFCASSDRTGWGETQYFGPGTRLLVL.